This entry lists 21 T cell receptor beta chains sequenced from one sample in a study of blood T cell repertoires in COVID-19. Using immunoSEQ multiplex PCR, the repertoire was profiled, and TCRdb retains in-frame clones only, with some absent. The profile shows 110,000 to 150,000 clones, approximately 80% of them singletons. The sequenced material came from peripheral blood. All receptors come from a man between 70 and 80 years old who had recovered from COVID-19.

V usage is TRBV29-1 and J usage is TRBJ2-3; D is unresolved. This CDR3 comprises 13 residues. Trimming cost V 7 bases and J 1 base, with 12 bases left between them. Germline-derived CDR1 and CDR2 are SQVTM and ANQGSEA. CDR3 nucleotides: TGCAGCGCCCCTGGGCCGGGCACAGATACGCAGTATTTT. Amino acids: CSAPGPGTDTQYF.

The J gene is TRBJ1-2, the V gene TRBV5-4, with D possibly TRBD1 on 6 matching bases. Germline-derived CDR1 and CDR2 are SGHNT and YYREEE (reference sequence). V was cut by 1 base and J by 7 bases, with 20 bases left in between. The CDR3 sequence is 16 residues long. The CDR3 sequence: CASSLPHLTGYGGYTF. The DNA of the CDR3 is TGTGCCAGCAGCTTGCCCCACCTGACAGGATATGGTGGCTACACCTTC. Full variable domain (remainder filled in from reference TRBV5-4 and TRBJ1-2): ETGVTQSPTHLIKTRGQQVTLRCSSQSGHNTVSWYQQALGQGPQFIFQYYREEENGRGNFPPRFSGLQFPNYSSELNVNALELDDSALYLCASSLPHLTGYGGYTFGSGTRLTVV.

This clone was observed a handful of times. This rearrangement joins TRBV24-1 to TRBJ2-3; D possibly corresponds to TRBD2 (6 bases). Germline V lookup: CDR1 KGHDR, CDR2 SFDVKD. V was cut by 5 bases and J by 9 bases, with 14 bases left in between. This CDR3 contains 13 residues. The CDR3 DNA reads as TGTGCCACCAGTGGCGGCGGGGTCGACACGCAGTATTTT. Protein product: CATSGGGVDTQYF.

V gene TRBV6-2 or TRBV6-3 combines with J gene TRBJ1-1; 8 bases fit TRBD1. V dropped 5 bases and J dropped 11; count of bases not matched to a gene: 19. Germline V lookup: CDR1 MNHEY, CDR2 SVGEGT. The CDR3 sequence is 16 residues long. Written as DNA, the CDR3 is TGTGCCAGCAGTCCCGGCCAGGGGGCTTCGGAGTTAAGGGCTTTCTTT. Its protein product is CASSPGQGASELRAFF.

This clone was detected a few times. This chain connects TRBV18 to TRBJ2-3; TRBD1 might be the D (5 bases). Germline V gene data show CDR1 as KGHSH and CDR2 as LQKENI. The ends were cut back, 4 bases at V and 3 bases at J, with 8 bases in the middle. The CDR3 loop spans 13 amino acids. DNA for the CDR3: TGTGCCAGCTCACGGGGCCTTACAGATACGCAGTATTTT. It translates to CASSRGLTDTQYF.

This chain links TRBV5-1 with TRBJ2-2; 7 nucleotides align to TRBD2. The germline V gene has CDR1 SGHRS and CDR2 YFSETQ. There are 16 residues in the CDR3. Trimming took 4 bases from V and 4 from J; bases not matched to a gene: 10. For the CDR3, the DNA is TGCGCCAGCAGCCGGGGGACTACCCCGGGCACCGGGGAGCTGTTTTTT. This sequence encodes CASSRGTTPGTGELFF.

To note about this clone: One junction end does not reproduce the germline sequence, and a read error may be involved. V and J are TRBV7-9 and TRBJ2-1; D possibly corresponds to TRBD2 (5 bases). From germline, CDR1 is SEHNR and CDR2 FQNEAQ (reference sequence). The CDR3 sequence is 14 residues long. DNA for the CDR3: TGTGCCAGCAGCCCACCGGGATCCTTCAATGAGCAGTTCTTC. Translated: CASSPPGSFNEQFF.

The rearrangement links TRBV29-1 to TRBJ2-3, with TRBD2 matching 9 bases. Germline CDR1 and CDR2: SQVTM and ANQGSEA. The CDR3 runs to 14 residues. V lost 5 bases, J lost 4 bases, and 7 bases stayed unmatched. CDR3 amino acids: CSVREGLAADTQYF. Here the CDR3 DNA reads TGCAGCGTTAGGGAGGGACTAGCTGCAGATACGCAGTATTTT.

This rearrangement joins TRBV5-1 to TRBJ2-1; 8 bases are shared with TRBD2. Unmatched junction bases numbered 3, after V lost 0 bases and J lost 1 base. The CDR3 extends over 16 amino acids. CDR1 SGHRS and CDR2 YFSETQ come from the germline V gene. CDR3 protein: CASSLDPGGSYNEQFF. The CDR3 DNA is TGCGCCAGCAGCTTGGACCCGGGAGGGTCCTACAATGAGCAGTTCTTC. Full variable domain (rest looked up from reference TRBV5-1 and TRBJ2-1): KAGVTQTPRYLIKTRGQQVTLSCSPISGHRSVSWYQQTPGQGLQFLFEYFSETQRNKGNFPGRFSGRQFSNSRSEMNVSTLELGDSALYLCASSLDPGGSYNEQFFGPGTRLTVL.

The rearrangement uses TRBV29-1 and TRBJ1-6, with D hard to call. Trimming shortened V by 0 bases and J by 10 bases, and 10 bases separated the two germline ends. The CDR3 is 13 residues long. Germline V gene lookup returns CDR1 SQVTM and CDR2 ANQGSEA. The CDR3 DNA follows: TGCAGCGTTGAAGATAGTAGGAGGTCACCCCTCCACTTT. Amino acids: CSVEDSRRSPLHF. Supplemented by reference TRBV29-1 and TRBJ1-6, the full variable domain reads SAVISQKPSRDICQRGTSLTIQCQVDSQVTMMFWYRQQPGQSLTLIATANQGSEATYESGFVIDKFPISRPNLTFSTLTVSNMSPEDSSIYLCSVEDSRRSPLHFGNGTRLTVT.

The chain carries TRBV27 and TRBJ2-5, with 10 positions matching TRBD1. The V gene end was trimmed by 2 bases and the J gene end by 5 bases; junction bases not matched to a gene: 17. Germline V lookup: CDR1 MNHEY, CDR2 SMNVEV (reference sequence). The CDR3 is 19 amino acids. CDR3 in amino acids: CASSLNLGHADRGLETQYF. In DNA form, the CDR3 reads TGTGCCAGCAGTTTAAATTTAGGGCACGCAGACAGGGGGCTGGAGACCCAGTACTTC.

The chain combines TRBV4-1 with TRBJ2-5, with D uncertain. V was cut by 4 bases and J by 5 bases, with 8 bases left in between. The CDR3 runs 12 residues. Per germline, CDR1 MGHRA and CDR2 YSYEKL. The CDR3 region is CASSPIGETQYF. Here the CDR3 DNA reads TGCGCCAGCAGCCCTATCGGGGAGACCCAGTACTTC.

The chain is built from TRBV5-1 and TRBJ2-2; TRBD2 matches at 9 bases. From germline, CDR1 is SGHRS and CDR2 YFSETQ. Germline trimming cut 1 base from V and 6 bases from J; bases unmatched to any gene: 7. The CDR3 runs 16 residues. CDR3 sequence reads: CASSLTSGLEAGELFF. CDR3 DNA sequence: TGCGCCAGCAGCTTGACTAGCGGGCTGGAGGCCGGGGAGCTGTTTTTT. Complete variable domain (other parts from reference TRBV5-1 and TRBJ2-2): KAGVTQTPRYLIKTRGQQVTLSCSPISGHRSVSWYQQTPGQGLQFLFEYFSETQRNKGNFPGRFSGRQFSNSRSEMNVSTLELGDSALYLCASSLTSGLEAGELFFGEGSRLTVL.

The chain recombines TRBV7-6 with TRBJ2-2; possible D gene TRBD2, 6 bases. V was trimmed by 2 bases and J by 3 bases, leaving 10 bases between them. Germline assignment: CDR1 SGHVS and CDR2 FNYEAQ. The CDR3 sequence is 15 residues long. The CDR3 bases are TGTGCCAGCAGCTTATTAGGAGGGTACACCGGGGAGCTGTTTTTT. Translation gives CASSLLGGYTGELFF.

This sequence joins TRBV6-5 and TRBJ2-1, with a weak D call TRBD1 (5 bases). The CDR3 consists of 14 residues. The V gene's germline CDR1 is MNHEY and CDR2 SVGAGI. The V gene lost 0 bases and the J gene lost 5 bases, with 8 bases spanning the gap. This CDR3 is CASSYSGPDNEQFF. The DNA for the CDR3 is TGTGCCAGCAGTTACTCGGGGCCGGACAATGAGCAGTTCTTC.

The chain uses TRBV27 and TRBJ1-6; TRBD1 aligns across 9 bases. CDR1 MNHEY and CDR2 SMNVEV come from the germline V gene (reference sequence). The ends lost 5 bases at V and 5 bases at J; junction bases unmatched: 4. The CDR3 is 15 residues long. CDR3 protein: CASSPRTGDNSPLHF. CDR3 DNA: TGTGCCAGCAGTCCTCGGACAGGGGATAATTCACCCCTCCACTTT.

V and J are TRBV9 and TRBJ2-2, with TRBD2 identical over 10 bases. The CDR3 contains 18 residues. Losses at the gene ends were 4 bases for V and 5 bases for J; bases not matched to a gene: 14. CDR1 SGDLS and CDR2 YYNGEE come from the germline V gene. The CDR3: CASSPSHWGSGRTGELFF. CDR3 DNA: TGTGCCAGCAGCCCTTCTCATTGGGGTAGCGGGAGGACCGGGGAGCTGTTTTTT.

In this sample, this clone turned up once. The chain has TRBV3-1 (or the pseudogene TRBV3-2) and TRBJ1-2, with 10 bases lining up with TRBD1. Looked up from germline, CDR1 is LGHDT and CDR2 is YNNKEL (reference sequence). The CDR3 has 16 amino acids. V was clipped by 6 bases and J by 6 bases; unmatched bases: 13. CDR3 nucleotide sequence: TGTGCCAGCAGTCTAGGTTTGACAGGGGGCGCGAATGGCTACACCTTC. Encoded protein: CASSLGLTGGANGYTF.

The V and J genes are TRBV11-2 and TRBJ2-1; TRBD2 might be the D (7 bases). Germline loops: CDR1 SGHAT, CDR2 FQNNGV. This CDR3 region has 20 residues. The V and J ends lost 0 bases and 1 base respectively, with 22 bases between them. The CDR3: CASSLESREFWGASYNEQFF. The CDR3 DNA reads as TGTGCCAGCAGCTTAGAATCGCGGGAGTTTTGGGGGGCTTCCTACAATGAGCAGTTCTTC.

The V gene is TRBV30, the J gene TRBJ1-6; D is uncertain. The CDR3 length is 12 residues. CDR1 is GTSNPN, CDR2 SVGIG, per germline (reference sequence). V lost 4 bases, J lost 8 bases, and 9 bases lay in between. In DNA form, the CDR3 reads TGTGCCTGGACATCGAGTTATTCACCCCTCCACTTT. Translated: CAWTSSYSPLHF.

This clone was seen more than once but under ten times. The chain employs TRBV24-1 and TRBJ2-1; TRBD1 aligns across 12 bases. V dropped 9 bases and J dropped 8; count of bases not matched to a gene: 1. The germline gives CDR1 KGHDR, CDR2 SFDVKD. This CDR3 is 12 amino acids long. CDR3 in DNA: TGTGCCACCGGGACAGGGGGCCATGAGCAGTTCTTC. Its protein is CATGTGGHEQFF.